This is a list of T cell receptor beta chains from one sample in a study of T cell repertoires in cytomegalovirus infection. TCRdb independently ran MiXCR on the reads; one entry per CDR3 protein. The table includes about 150,000 distinct CDR3 sequences, over 15% detected once. The sequenced material came from CD8+ T cells from PBMCs. Source of these receptors: a human donor in good health (CMV status not recorded). Some clones in this sample may be carry-over from other donors' samples. Both conserved end residues are part of each CDR3. Fields, in order: V gene, J gene, D gene, clone size, CDR3 DNA, CDR3 protein. D genes are given only for firm matches. Not all rows give a size; the values are once, few, many and, for expanded clones, a class.

TRBV7-9,TRBJ2-1,-,-,TGTGTCAGCAGCTTTGGGTCCTTCCCGGAGCAGTTCTTC,CVSSFGSFPEQFF
TRBV7-2,TRBJ1-6,-,few,TGTGCCAGCAGCTTAGATAGGACCAGCTCCTATAATTCACCCCTCCACTTT,CASSLDRTSSYNSPLHF
TRBV7-6,TRBJ1-1,-,-,TGTGCCAGCAGCCCCGAGCCGAACAGGGCTGAAGCTTTCTTT,CASSPEPNRAEAFF
TRBV18,TRBJ1-2,TRBD1,few,TGTGCCAGCTCACCGCCCACAGGGGTGGTTATCACCTTC,CASSPPTGVVITF
TRBV6-2/TRBV6-3,TRBJ2-7,-,-,TGTGCCAGCACGAGACCTCAGGGAAGAGAATCCTACGAGCAGTACTTC,CASTRPQGRESYEQYF
TRBV5-4,TRBJ2-5,TRBD1,-,TGTGCCAGCAGCGACGGACAGGGAAAGACCCAGTACTTC,CASSDGQGKTQYF
TRBV7-9,TRBJ2-7,-,few,TGTGCCAGCAGCTTCAGGACAGCACCCTACGAGCAGTACTTC,CASSFRTAPYEQYF
TRBV18,TRBJ2-2,-,-,TGTGCCAGCTCGCACAGGGCAGACACCGGGGAGCTGTTTTTT,CASSHRADTGELFF
TRBV20-1,TRBJ2-2,TRBD2,-,TGCAGTGTAGCGGGAGTAGCCGGGGAGCTGTTTTTT,CSVAGVAGELFF
TRBV6-5,TRBJ2-1,TRBD2,many,TGTGCCAGCAGTTACTCGAAGGGACTAGTGAGGGATGAGCAGTTCTTC,CASSYSKGLVRDEQFF
TRBV25-1,TRBJ1-2,TRBD1,-,TGTGCCAGCAGTGCCATCGGGACAGGGGGCAATGGCTACACCTTC,CASSAIGTGGNGYTF
TRBV12-3/TRBV12-4,TRBJ2-7,-,-,TGTGCCAGCAGCCCGGGGGTAAAGGCCGAGCAGTACTTC,CASSPGVKAEQYF
TRBV28,TRBJ1-5,TRBD1,few,TGTGCCAGCGGGCAACGGACAGGGCGGAATCAGCCCCAGCATTTT,CASGQRTGRNQPQHF
TRBV5-4,TRBJ1-2,-,-,TGTGCCAGCAGCTTCGGTACAACAATTGGGTATGGCTACACCTTC,CASSFGTTIGYGYTF
TRBV29-1,TRBJ2-7,-,few,TGCAGCGTTGAAAGGGGTTACGAGCAGTACTTC,CSVERGYEQYF
TRBV14,TRBJ2-7,TRBD1,-,TGTGCCAGCAGCCGCCCGGGACAGGGCCCCTACGAGCAGTACTTC,CASSRPGQGPYEQYF
TRBV4-1,TRBJ2-2,-,-,TGCGCCAGCAGCCAAGATAATGACAGGAGCACCGGGGAGCTGTTTTTT,CASSQDNDRSTGELFF